Below, one T cell receptor (beta chain) is given with its context. The data are from a study of PD-1 blockade in mismatch repair-deficient tumors. Profiled with immunoSEQ multiplex PCR; TCRdb holds only in-frame clones, not every one. The repertoire has 15,000 or so clones, approximately 80% of them found once; the top ten carry 1.5% to 2%. This CDR3 is built from 16 residues. V shed 1 base and J 6 bases; nucleotides not matched to a gene: 8. Looked up from germline, CDR1 is LGHNA and CDR2 is YNFKEQ. The rearrangement uses TRBV4-2 and TRBJ2-2, with TRBD2 matching 7 bases. This clonotype originated in an adult with mismatch repair-deficient cancer. Sequencing was performed on PBMCs, taken roughly 23 weeks after starting pembrolizumab. This CDR3 is CASSQGPRERSGELFF. DNA of the CDR3: TGTGCCAGCAGCCAAGGTCCGCGGGAGAGGTCCGGGGAGCTGTTTTTT.